These 14 T cell receptor beta chains were all obtained from the same sample, sequenced in a study of cytomegalovirus exposure and HLA in healthy donors. Amplification used 60 Vbeta primers and 13 Jbeta primers. Measured with immunoSEQ multiplex PCR; TCRdb has only the in-frame clones, and not every one. The table has 140,000 to 150,000 clones, 80% seen once. Sequenced input: PBMCs. Receptor source: a man aged 35 to 55 in good health and CMV-seronegative.

This clone was detected only once. V and J are TRBV6-1 and TRBJ1-5; 7 bases align to TRBD1. The CDR3 totals 15 residues. Germline V gene data show CDR1 as MNHNS and CDR2 as SASEGT. V lost 5 bases, J lost 4 bases, and 8 bases stayed unmatched. The CDR3 loop is CASSLKGTENQPQHF. CDR3 nucleotide sequence: TGTGCCAGCAGTTTAAAGGGGACAGAGAATCAGCCCCAGCATTTT.

Here the CDR3 reads CASSFTGNNEKLFF. The CDR3 region has the DNA TGCGCCAGCAGCTTCACAGGGAATAATGAAAAACTGTTTTTT. The V and J genes are TRBV5-1 and TRBJ1-4; D might be TRBD1 (6 bases). V lost 2 bases and J lost 4, with 9 bases in between. This CDR3 region has 14 residues. The germline V gene has CDR1 SGHRS and CDR2 YFSETQ.

The chain employs TRBV6-5 and TRBJ1-3, with D hard to call. Trimming shortened V by 2 bases and J by 0 bases, and 11 bases separated the two germline ends. The CDR3 is 16 residues long. The germline gives CDR1 MNHEY, CDR2 SVGAGI. The CDR3: CASSYLAGNSGNTIYF. CDR3 DNA sequence: TGTGCCAGCAGTTACCTGGCAGGAAACTCTGGAAACACCATATATTTT.

This chain uses TRBV7-2 with TRBJ1-6; 7 bases map to TRBD1. With 1 base clipped from V and 10 bases from J, the junction kept 10 bases outside the gene matches. CDR3 length: 16 amino acids. Germline V lookup: CDR1 SGHTA, CDR2 FQGNSA. CDR3 protein: CASSLGPSQGGSPLHF. The CDR3 nucleotides read TGTGCCAGCAGCTTAGGCCCCTCCCAGGGGGGATCACCCCTCCACTTT.

CDR3 protein: CASSVGGGNSPLHF. CDR3 nucleotide sequence: TGTGCCAGCAGCGTAGGAGGGGGTAATTCACCCCTCCACTTT. The chain recombines TRBV9 with TRBJ1-6, with D perhaps matching TRBD1 (6 bases). CDR1 and CDR2 (germline): SGDLS, YYNGEE. V was shortened by 0 bases and J by 6 bases, with 7 bases between the two germline ends. The CDR3 runs to 14 residues.

This chain uses TRBV7-2 with TRBJ2-7; no clear D gene. The ends were cut back, 1 base at V and 4 bases at J, with 14 bases in the middle. From germline, CDR1 is SGHTA and CDR2 FQGNSA. This CDR3 is built from 15 residues. The CDR3 region is CASSLGSLVGYEQYF. The CDR3, as DNA: TGTGCCAGCAGCTTAGGATCTTTAGTCGGTTACGAGCAGTACTTC.

J is TRBJ2-5 and V is TRBV5-1; no firm D call. Germline V gene data show CDR1 as SGHRS and CDR2 as YFSETQ. The V and J ends lost 0 bases and 0 bases respectively, with 6 bases between them. The CDR3 consists of 14 residues. The CDR3 DNA sequence: TGCGCCAGCAGCTTGGACAAATACCAAGAGACCCAGTACTTC. It translates to CASSLDKYQETQYF.

With respect to this clone: The same CDR3 can be traced to other DNA sequences in this sample. The chain recombines TRBV7-2 with TRBJ1-1; 7 bases fit TRBD1. V lost 6 bases, J lost 1 base, and 5 bases stayed unmatched. Germline V gene data show CDR1 as SGHTA and CDR2 as FQGNSA. The CDR3 is 14 amino acids. The CDR3 is CASSPRQGNTEAFF. The CDR3 DNA is TGTGCCAGCAGTCCGAGACAGGGGAACACTGAAGCTTTCTTT.

The chain is built from TRBV19 and TRBJ2-7, with D tentatively TRBD2 (6 bases). This CDR3 region has 15 residues. Trimming shortened V by 4 bases and J by 1 base, and 14 bases separated the two germline ends. Germline V gives CDR1 LNHDA, CDR2 SQIVND (reference sequence). The CDR3, as DNA: TGTGCCAGTAGTACCCCCGGGACTGGGTCCTACGAGCAGTACTTC. This codes for CASSTPGTGSYEQYF.

In regard to this clone: The junction differs from germline at one of its ends, possibly a read error. The V and J genes are TRBV7-7 and TRBJ2-2; D gene unclear. This CDR3 has 14 residues. CDR1 is SSHAT and CDR2 is FNYEAQ in the germline V gene (reference sequence). The DNA of the CDR3 is TGTGCTAGCAGCCCAACGGTGGACACCGGGGAGCTGTTTTTT. Protein sequence: CASSPTVDTGELFF.

This chain uses TRBV5-1 with TRBJ1-1, with a weak D call TRBD1 (5 bases). Per the germline V gene, CDR1 is SGHRS and CDR2 is YFSETQ. The length of the CDR3 is 15 residues. V lost 3 bases and J 1 base, leaving 13 bases between the germline ends. The DNA of the CDR3 is TGCGCCAGCAGCTCCCAGGGTCGAGCGAACACTGAAGCTTTCTTT. Its translation: CASSSQGRANTEAFF. Drawing the rest from reference TRBV5-1 and TRBJ1-1, the complete variable domain is KAGVTQTPRYLIKTRGQQVTLSCSPISGHRSVSWYQQTPGQGLQFLFEYFSETQRNKGNFPGRFSGRQFSNSRSEMNVSTLELGDSALYLCASSSQGRANTEAFFGQGTRLTVV.

V usage is TRBV19 and J usage is TRBJ2-3; no firm D call. Trimming pared 1 base from V and 3 bases from J, leaving 5 bases between. This CDR3 has 13 residues. Germline V lookup: CDR1 LNHDA, CDR2 SQIVND (reference sequence). CDR3: CASSIASTDTQYF. CDR3 DNA sequence: TGTGCCAGTAGTATAGCCAGTACAGATACGCAGTATTTT.

The chain links TRBV6-5 to TRBJ2-1, with TRBD2 matching over 8 bases. V trimming: 0 bases; J trimming: 2 bases; junction bases outside the gene matches: 3. The CDR3 covers 16 residues. Germline V gene lookup returns CDR1 MNHEY and CDR2 SVGAGI. CDR3 residues: CASSYSGSGAYNEQFF. Written as DNA, the CDR3 is TGTGCCAGCAGTTACTCGGGTAGCGGGGCCTACAATGAGCAGTTCTTC.

The CDR3 bases are TGTGCCTGGAGGTCGCGGGGGGGAACAGATACGCAGTATTTT. Protein sequence: CAWRSRGGTDTQYF. The chain links TRBV30 to TRBJ2-3; 9 positions agree with TRBD2. V gave up 3 bases and J gave up 3 bases; unmatched junction bases: 4. The CDR3 loop spans 14 amino acids. Germline assignment: CDR1 GTSNPN and CDR2 SVGIG (reference sequence).